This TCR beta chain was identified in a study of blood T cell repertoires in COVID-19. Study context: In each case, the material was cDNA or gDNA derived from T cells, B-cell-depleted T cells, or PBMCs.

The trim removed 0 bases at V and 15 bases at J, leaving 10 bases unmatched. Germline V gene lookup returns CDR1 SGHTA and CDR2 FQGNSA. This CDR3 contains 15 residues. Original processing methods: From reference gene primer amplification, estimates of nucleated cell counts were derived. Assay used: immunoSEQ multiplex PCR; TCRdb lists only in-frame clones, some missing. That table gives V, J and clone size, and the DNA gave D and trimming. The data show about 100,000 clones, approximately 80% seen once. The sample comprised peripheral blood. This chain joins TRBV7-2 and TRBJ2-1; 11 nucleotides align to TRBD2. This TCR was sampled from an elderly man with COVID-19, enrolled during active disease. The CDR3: CASSLALAGGGNLFF. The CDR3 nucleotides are TGTGCCAGCAGCTTAGCCCTAGCGGGGGGTGGGAATCTGTTCTTC.